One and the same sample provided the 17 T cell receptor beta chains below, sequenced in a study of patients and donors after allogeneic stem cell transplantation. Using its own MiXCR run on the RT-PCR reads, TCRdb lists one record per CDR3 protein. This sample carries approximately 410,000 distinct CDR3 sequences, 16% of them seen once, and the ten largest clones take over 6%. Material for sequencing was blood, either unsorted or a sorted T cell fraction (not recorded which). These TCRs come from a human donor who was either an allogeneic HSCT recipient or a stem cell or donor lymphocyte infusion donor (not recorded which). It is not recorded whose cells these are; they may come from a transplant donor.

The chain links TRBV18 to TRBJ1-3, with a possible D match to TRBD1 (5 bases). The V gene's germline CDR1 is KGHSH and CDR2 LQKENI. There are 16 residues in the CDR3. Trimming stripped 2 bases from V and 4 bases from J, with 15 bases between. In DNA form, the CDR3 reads TGTGCCAGCTCACCATTGGGACGTTCAGAAGGAAACACCATATATTTT. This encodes CASSPLGRSEGNTIYF.

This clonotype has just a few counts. The CDR3 sequence is CASYRIPGATGNTIYF. The CDR3 DNA reads TGTGCCAGTTACCGTATTCCAGGGGCGACTGGAAACACCATATATTTT. The chain links TRBV6-1 to TRBJ1-3; tentatively, D is TRBD1 (6 bases). This CDR3 spans 16 amino acids. CDR1 is MNHNS and CDR2 is SASEGT in the germline V gene. V lost 9 bases, J lost 2 bases, and 20 bases lay in between.

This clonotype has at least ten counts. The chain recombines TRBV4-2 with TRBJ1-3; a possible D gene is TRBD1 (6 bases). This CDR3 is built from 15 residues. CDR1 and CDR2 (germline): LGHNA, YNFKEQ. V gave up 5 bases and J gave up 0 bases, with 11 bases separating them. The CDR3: CASSATGSSGNTIYF. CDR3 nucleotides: TGTGCCAGCAGCGCCACAGGGAGCTCTGGAAACACCATATATTTT.

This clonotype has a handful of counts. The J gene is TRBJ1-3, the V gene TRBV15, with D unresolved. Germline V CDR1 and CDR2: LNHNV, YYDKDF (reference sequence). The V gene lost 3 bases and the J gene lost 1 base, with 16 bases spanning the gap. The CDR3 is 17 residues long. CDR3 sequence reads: CATSRDGKKQSGNTIYF. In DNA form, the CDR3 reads TGTGCCACCAGCAGGGACGGTAAAAAACAATCTGGAAACACCATATATTTT.

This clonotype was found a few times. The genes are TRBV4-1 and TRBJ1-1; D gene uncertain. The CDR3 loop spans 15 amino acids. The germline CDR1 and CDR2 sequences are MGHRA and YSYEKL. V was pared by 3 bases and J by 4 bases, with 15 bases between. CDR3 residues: CASSHRRPRVTEAFF. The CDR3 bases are TGCGCCAGCAGCCACCGACGGCCGCGGGTCACTGAAGCTTTCTTT.

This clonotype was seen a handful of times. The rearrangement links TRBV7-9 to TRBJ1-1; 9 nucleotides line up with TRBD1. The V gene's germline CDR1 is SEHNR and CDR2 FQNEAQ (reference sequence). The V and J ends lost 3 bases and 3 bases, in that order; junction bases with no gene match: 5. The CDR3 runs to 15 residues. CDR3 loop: CASSFAGQGDTEAFF. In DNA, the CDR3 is TGTGCCAGCAGCTTCGCGGGACAGGGTGACACTGAAGCTTTCTTT.

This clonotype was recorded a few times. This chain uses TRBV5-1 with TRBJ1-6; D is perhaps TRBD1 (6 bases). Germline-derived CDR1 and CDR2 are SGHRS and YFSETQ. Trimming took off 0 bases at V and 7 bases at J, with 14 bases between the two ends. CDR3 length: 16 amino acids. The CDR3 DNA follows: TGCGCCAGCAGCTTGGTCAGGGGCGCCCAAAATTCACCCCTCCACTTT. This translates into CASSLVRGAQNSPLHF.

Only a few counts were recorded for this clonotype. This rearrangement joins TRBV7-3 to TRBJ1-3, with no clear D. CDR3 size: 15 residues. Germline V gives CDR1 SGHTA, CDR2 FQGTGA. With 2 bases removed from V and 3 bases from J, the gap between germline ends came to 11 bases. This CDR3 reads CASSLHGLSGNTIYF. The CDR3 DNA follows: TGTGCCAGCAGCTTACACGGGCTTAGTGGAAACACCATATATTTT.

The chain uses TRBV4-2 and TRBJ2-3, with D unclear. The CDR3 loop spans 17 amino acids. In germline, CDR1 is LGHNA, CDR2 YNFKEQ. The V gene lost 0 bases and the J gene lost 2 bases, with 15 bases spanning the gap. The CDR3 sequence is CASSQDGRGRPTDTQYF. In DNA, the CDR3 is TGTGCCAGCAGCCAAGATGGTCGCGGCAGACCCACAGATACGCAGTATTTT.

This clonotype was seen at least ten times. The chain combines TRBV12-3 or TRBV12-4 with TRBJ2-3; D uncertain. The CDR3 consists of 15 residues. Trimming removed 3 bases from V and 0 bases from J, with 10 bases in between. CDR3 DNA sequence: TGTGCCAGCAGTTTCCGGACGCTAAGCACAGATACGCAGTATTTT. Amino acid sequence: CASSFRTLSTDTQYF.

The CDR3 region has the DNA TGTGCCAGCAGTCCGCGGACAGGGGGGAACACTGAAGCTTTCTTT. It is translated as CASSPRTGGNTEAFF. This chain connects TRBV12-3 or TRBV12-4 to TRBJ1-1, with 10 bases matching TRBD1. Trimming removed 5 bases from V and 1 base from J; junction bases left unmatched: 4. The CDR3 extends over 15 amino acids.

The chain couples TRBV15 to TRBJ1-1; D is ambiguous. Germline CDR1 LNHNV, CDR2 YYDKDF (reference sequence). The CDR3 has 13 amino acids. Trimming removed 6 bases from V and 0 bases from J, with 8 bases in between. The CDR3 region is CATRVEVNTEAFF. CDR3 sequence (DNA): TGTGCCACCAGAGTGGAAGTGAACACTGAAGCTTTCTTT.

The CDR3 region is CASSPELAGNTIYF. DNA for the CDR3: TGTGCCAGCAGCCCTGAGCTAGCTGGAAACACCATATATTTT. The chain links TRBV7-6 to TRBJ1-3, with no clear D. Germline CDR1 SGHVS, CDR2 FNYEAQ. CDR3 length: 14 amino acids. V lost 5 bases to trimming and J lost 2 bases, with 10 bases between them.

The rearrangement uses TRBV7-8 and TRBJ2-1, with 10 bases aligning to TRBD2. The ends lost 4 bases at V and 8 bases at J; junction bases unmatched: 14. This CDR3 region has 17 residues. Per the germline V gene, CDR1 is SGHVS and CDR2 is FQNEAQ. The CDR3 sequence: CASSSNSGRRSVDEQFF. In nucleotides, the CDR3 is TGTGCCAGCAGCTCCAATAGCGGGAGGAGAAGTGTGGATGAGCAGTTCTTC.

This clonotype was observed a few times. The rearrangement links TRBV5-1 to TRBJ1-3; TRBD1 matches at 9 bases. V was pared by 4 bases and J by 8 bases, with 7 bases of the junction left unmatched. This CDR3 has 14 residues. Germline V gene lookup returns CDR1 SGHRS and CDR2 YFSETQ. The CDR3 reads CASSSADRGDTIYF. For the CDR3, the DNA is TGCGCCAGCAGCAGCGCGGACAGGGGTGACACCATATATTTT.

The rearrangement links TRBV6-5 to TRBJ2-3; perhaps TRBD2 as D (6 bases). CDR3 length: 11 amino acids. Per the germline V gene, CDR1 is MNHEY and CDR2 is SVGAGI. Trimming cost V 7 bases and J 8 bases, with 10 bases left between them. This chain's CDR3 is CASIQAGTQYF. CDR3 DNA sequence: TGTGCCAGCATCCAAGCGGGTACGCAGTATTTT.

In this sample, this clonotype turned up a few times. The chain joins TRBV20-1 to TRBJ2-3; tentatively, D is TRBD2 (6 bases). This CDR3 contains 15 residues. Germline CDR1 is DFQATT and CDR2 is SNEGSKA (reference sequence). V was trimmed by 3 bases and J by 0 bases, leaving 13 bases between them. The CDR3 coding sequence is TGCAGTGCTAGTTGGCGGGGCCCTAGCACAGATACGCAGTATTTT. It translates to CSASWRGPSTDTQYF.